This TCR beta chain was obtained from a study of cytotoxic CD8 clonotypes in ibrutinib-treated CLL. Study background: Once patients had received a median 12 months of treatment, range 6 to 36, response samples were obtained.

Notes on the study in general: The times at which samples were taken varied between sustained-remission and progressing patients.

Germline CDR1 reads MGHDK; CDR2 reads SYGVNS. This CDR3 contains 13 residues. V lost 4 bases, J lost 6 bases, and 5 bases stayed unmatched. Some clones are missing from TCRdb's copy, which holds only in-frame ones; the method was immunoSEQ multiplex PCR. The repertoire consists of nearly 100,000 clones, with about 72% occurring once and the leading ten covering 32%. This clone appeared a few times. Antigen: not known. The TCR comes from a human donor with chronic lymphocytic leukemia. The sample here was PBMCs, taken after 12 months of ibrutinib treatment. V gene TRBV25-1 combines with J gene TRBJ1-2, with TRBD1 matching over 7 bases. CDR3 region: CASSGYTGDGYTF. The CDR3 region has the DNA TGTGCCAGCAGTGGTTATACAGGGGATGGCTACACCTTC.